What follows are 18 T cell receptor beta chains derived from one specimen sequenced in a study of CXCR3-negative and CXCR3-positive naive CD8 T cells. TRB cDNA libraries were made by UMI-labeled 5' RACE. TCRdb re-analyzed the 5' RACE reads; it lists each CDR3 protein once, without DNA. Found here are approximately 47,000 distinct CDR3 sequences; the top ten clones hold around 2.5%. Sequencing was performed on naive CXCR3- CD8+ T cells from blood. Subset given: CD45RO-CCR7+CD27+CD95- naive CD8+ T cells lacking CXCR3 (TNR3-). The receptors derive from a human donor in good health. Some clones in this sample may be carry-over from other donors' samples.

The CDR3: CASSSVSFSYNEQFF. This rearrangement joins TRBV28 to TRBJ2-1. CDR3 length equals 15 residues. Germline values: CDR1 MDHEN, CDR2 SYDVKM.

This chain links TRBV10-1 with TRBJ1-1. The CDR3 is 12 residues long. Germline-derived CDR1 and CDR2 are WNHNN and SYGVQD (reference sequence). CDR3 region: CASSEQDTEAFF.

The chain joins TRBV21-1 to TRBJ2-7; TCRdb's D gene call, TRBD2, goes unchecked for lack of DNA. TRBV21-1 is given as a pseudogene. CDR3 length: 13 residues. The CDR3 region is CASSTRLPYEQYF.

The chain carries TRBV28 and TRBJ2-2; checking the TCRdb D call of TRBD1 is not possible without DNA. CDR1 is MDHEN and CDR2 is SYDVKM in the germline V gene. The CDR3 extends over 15 amino acids. This CDR3 reads CASSQDLTNTGELFF.

This chain connects TRBV12-3 or TRBV12-4 to TRBJ2-3; the TRBD1 assignment by TCRdb is unverifiable without DNA. CDR3 length: 18 amino acids. The chain's CDR3 is CASRQILGGTSSTDTQYF.

This rearrangement joins TRBV10-3 to TRBJ2-5. Germline-derived CDR1 and CDR2 are ENHRY and SYGVKD. This CDR3 comprises 14 residues. The CDR3 protein is CAISEGERQETQYF.

V is TRBV7-8 and J is TRBJ2-1; TCRdb selects TRBD1, and the lack of DNA leaves this call unchecked. Germline CDR1 and CDR2: SGHVS and FQNEAQ. CDR3 size: 15 residues. CDR3 region: CASSLVAGANNEQFF.

The chain couples TRBV7-9 to TRBJ2-7; as DNA is missing, the TRBD1 call by TCRdb cannot be tested. CDR3 length equals 15 residues. CDR1 SEHNR and CDR2 FQNEAQ come from the germline V gene (reference sequence). The CDR3 protein is CASSLRSANSYEQYF.

V usage is TRBV12-3 or TRBV12-4 and J usage is TRBJ2-1; TCRdb picks TRBD2, but there is no DNA to check that call. This CDR3 has 15 residues. This CDR3 is CDSRAGTSMGDEQFF.

The chain carries TRBV7-8 and TRBJ2-6; TCRdb indicates TRBD2, and absent DNA this call remains unverified. This CDR3 contains 16 residues. Germline V lookup: CDR1 SGHVS, CDR2 FQNEAQ. CDR3 sequence: CASSLWALSGANVLTF. Combining the CDR3 with reference TRBV7-8 and TRBJ2-6 gives the whole variable domain GAGVSQSPRYKVAKRGQDVALRCDPISGHVSLFWYQQALGQGPEFLTYFQNEAQLDKSGLPSDRFFAERPEGSVSTLKIQRTQQEDSAVYLCASSLWALSGANVLTFGAGSRLTVL.

The V call is TRBV14, the J call TRBJ2-2; TCRdb proposes TRBD1, but this gene call is untestable without DNA. CDR1 is SGHDN, CDR2 FVKESK, per germline. The CDR3 is made up of 15 amino acids. The CDR3 protein is CASSRTAPNTGELFF. The variable domain in full, completed from reference TRBV14 and TRBJ2-2, reads EAGVTQFPSHSVIEKGQTVTLRCDPISGHDNLYWYRRVMGKEIKFLLHFVKESKQDESGMPNNRFLAERTGGTYSTLKVQPAELEDSGVYFCASSRTAPNTGELFFGEGSRLTVL.

The chain couples TRBV20-1 to TRBJ2-3; TCRdb proposes TRBD2, but this gene call is untestable without DNA. The length of the CDR3 is 17 residues. The germline gives CDR1 DFQATT, CDR2 SNEGSKA (reference sequence). CDR3 protein: CSARVRLAGEYTDTQYF.

The gene calls are TRBV12-3 or TRBV12-4 and TRBJ2-5; the TCRdb call, TRBD1, lacks DNA for checking. This CDR3 contains 16 residues. CDR3 residues: CASSHPYGGDEQTQYF.

J is TRBJ2-3 and V is TRBV11-2; TCRdb proposes TRBD1, but this gene call is untestable without DNA. This CDR3 spans 14 amino acids. Germline-derived CDR1 and CDR2 are SGHAT and FQNNGV. The CDR3 loop reads CASSLDDAGQTQYF.

The V call is TRBV14, the J call TRBJ2-5. CDR1 and CDR2 (germline): SGHDN, FVKESK. The CDR3 is 14 amino acids. Here the CDR3 reads CASSHKPRRWTQYF.

The V call is TRBV28, the J call TRBJ1-1. Germline-derived CDR1 and CDR2 are MDHEN and SYDVKM. CDR3 size: 14 residues. The CDR3 here is CASSLRALNTEAFF.

The rearrangement links TRBV7-2 to TRBJ2-3. The CDR3 contains 14 residues. Germline V CDR1 and CDR2: SGHTA, FQGNSA. The CDR3 sequence: CASSLWIGADTQYF.

This chain links TRBV12-3 or TRBV12-4 with TRBJ1-2. The CDR3 spans 13 residues. Here the CDR3 reads CASSSIAGYGYTF.